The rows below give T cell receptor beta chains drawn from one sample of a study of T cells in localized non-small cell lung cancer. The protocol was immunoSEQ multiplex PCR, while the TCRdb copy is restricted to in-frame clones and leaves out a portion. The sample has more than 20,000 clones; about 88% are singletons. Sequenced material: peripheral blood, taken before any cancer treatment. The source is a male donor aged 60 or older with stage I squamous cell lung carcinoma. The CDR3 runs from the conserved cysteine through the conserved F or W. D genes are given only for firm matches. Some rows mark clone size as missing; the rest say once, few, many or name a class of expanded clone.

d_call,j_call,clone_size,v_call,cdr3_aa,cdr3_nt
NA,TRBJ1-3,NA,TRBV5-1,CASSPLRENTIYF,TGCGCCAGCAGCCCCCTGAGGGAAAACACCATATATTTT
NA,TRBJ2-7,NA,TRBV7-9,CASSLEGGEQYF,TGTGCCAGCAGCTTAGAAGGGGGCGAGCAGTACTTC
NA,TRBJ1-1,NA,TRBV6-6,CASSYSSSRAEAFF,TGTGCCAGCAGTTACTCGAGCTCCAGGGCAGAAGCTTTCTTT
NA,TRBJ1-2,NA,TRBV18,CASSPGGDGYGYTF,TGTGCCAGCTCACCGGGGGGGGACGGCTATGGCTACACCTTC
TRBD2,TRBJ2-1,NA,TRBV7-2,CASSPESGIRRNEQFF,TGTGCCAGCTCCCCCGAAAGCGGGATAAGGCGTAATGAGCAGTTCTTC
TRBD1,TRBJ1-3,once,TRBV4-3,CASSQAGTGRDTIYF,TGCGCCAGCAGCCAGGCGGGGACAGGGAGAGACACCATATATTTT
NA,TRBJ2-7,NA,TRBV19,CASRRQGATSGPSSYEQYF,TGTGCCAGTAGAAGACAGGGGGCGACTAGCGGTCCGAGCTCCTACGAGCAGTACTTC
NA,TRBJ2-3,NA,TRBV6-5,CASSPLGGGADTQYF,TGTGCCAGCAGTCCATTAGGGGGAGGGGCAGATACGCAGTATTTT
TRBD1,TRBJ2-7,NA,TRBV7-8,CASSPRGQGTSYEQYF,TGTGCCAGCAGCCCCCGGGGACAGGGGACCTCCTACGAGCAGTACTTC
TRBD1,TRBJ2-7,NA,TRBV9,CASSGSDRTYEQYF,TGTGCCAGCAGCGGGTCGGACAGGACCTACGAGCAGTACTTC
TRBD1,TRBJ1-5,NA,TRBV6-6,CATGQGARNQPQHF,TGTGCCACCGGACAGGGTGCGCGCAATCAGCCCCAGCATTTT
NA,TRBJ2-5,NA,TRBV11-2,CASTPFRGAGETQYF,TGTGCCAGCACCCCCTTCAGAGGGGCGGGAGAGACCCAGTACTTC
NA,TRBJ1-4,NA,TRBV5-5,CASSYGRSGEKLFF,TGTGCCAGCAGTTACGGTCGGTCGGGTGAAAAACTGTTTTTT
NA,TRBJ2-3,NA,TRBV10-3,CAIKQQPDTDTQYF,TGTGCCATCAAGCAGCAGCCTGACACAGATACGCAGTATTTT
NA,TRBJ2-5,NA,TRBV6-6,CASTRDTQETQYF,TGTGCCAGCACCCGGGACACCCAAGAGACCCAGTACTTC
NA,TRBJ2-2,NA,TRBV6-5,CASSYSRDGELFF,TGTGCCAGCAGTTACTCGAGGGACGGGGAGCTGTTTTTT
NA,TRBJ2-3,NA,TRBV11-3,CASSSSTDTQYF,TGTGCCAGCAGCTCTTCCACAGATACGCAGTATTTT
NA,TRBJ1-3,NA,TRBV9,CASSALGAMGSGNTIYF,TGTGCCAGCAGCGCCTTAGGCGCTATGGGTTCTGGAAACACCATATATTTT
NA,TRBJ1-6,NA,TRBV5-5,CASSIHGGGESPLHF,TGTGCCAGCAGCATACACGGCGGAGGGGAATCACCCCTCCACTTT
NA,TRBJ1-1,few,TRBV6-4,CASSPGAPNTEAFF,TGTGCCAGCAGTCCCGGCGCCCCGAACACTGAAGCTTTCTTT
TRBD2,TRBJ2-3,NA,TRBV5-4,CASSERLAGSSTDTQYF,TGTGCCAGCAGCGAAAGACTAGCGGGTTCTTCCACAGATACGCAGTATTTT
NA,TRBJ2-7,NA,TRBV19,CASRSLGGGKYEQYF,TGTGCCAGTAGATCCTTGGGAGGGGGCAAGTACGAGCAGTACTTC